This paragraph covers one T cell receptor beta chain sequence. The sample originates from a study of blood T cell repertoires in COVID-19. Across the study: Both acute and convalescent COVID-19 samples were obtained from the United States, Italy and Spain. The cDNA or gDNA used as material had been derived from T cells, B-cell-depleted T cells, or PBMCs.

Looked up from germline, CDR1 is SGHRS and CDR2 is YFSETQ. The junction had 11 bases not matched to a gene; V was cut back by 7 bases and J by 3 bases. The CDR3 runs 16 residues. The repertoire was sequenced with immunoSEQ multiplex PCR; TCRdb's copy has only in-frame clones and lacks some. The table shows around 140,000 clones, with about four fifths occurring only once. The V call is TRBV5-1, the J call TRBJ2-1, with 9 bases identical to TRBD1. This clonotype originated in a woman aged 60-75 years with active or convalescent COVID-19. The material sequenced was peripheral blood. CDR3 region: CASGGRTGVRYNEQFF. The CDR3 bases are TGCGCCAGCGGGGGGAGGACAGGGGTACGCTACAATGAGCAGTTCTTC.